These T cell receptor beta chains were read from a single sample in a study of esophageal squamous cell carcinoma under preoperative chemotherapy. TCRdb recomputed calls from the PCR reads with MiXCR, one row per CDR3 protein. This table has about 20,000 distinct CDR3 sequences, approximately 44% appearing once. Specimen collection occurred from a patient given preoperative chemotherapy. The receptors were sampled from a human donor with esophageal squamous cell carcinoma. The donor label of this sample is uncertain. Each CDR3 is given with its conserved first and last residue. Fields, in order: CDR3 DNA, CDR3 protein, J gene, D gene, clone size, V gene. A D gene is named only where the DNA matches it firmly. Size values are once, few and many counts, or a class for expanded clones, and some rows have none.

cdr3_nt: TGTGCCACCAGTGCCCTGGTTGGGGACCCCGACCCCCAAGAGACCCAGTACTTC
cdr3_aa: CATSALVGDPDPQETQYF
j_call: TRBJ2-5
d_call: .
clone_size: medium-sized
v_call: TRBV24-1

cdr3_nt: TGTGCCAGCAGTGTGGTAGTTGGCACAGGGACGCTGTTTTTT
cdr3_aa: CASSVVVGTGTLFF
j_call: TRBJ2-2
d_call: .
clone_size: .
v_call: TRBV6-1

cdr3_nt: TGTGCCAGTAGCATAGCGGGAGTGGCCAAAAACATTCAGTACTTC
cdr3_aa: CASSIAGVAKNIQYF
j_call: TRBJ2-4
d_call: TRBD2
clone_size: few
v_call: TRBV19

cdr3_nt: TGTGCCAGCAGTTGGGGGTTGGGGGGAGGGAGGGAGACCCAGTACTTC
cdr3_aa: CASSWGLGGGRETQYF
j_call: TRBJ2-5
d_call: TRBD2
clone_size: few
v_call: TRBV6-5

cdr3_nt: TGTGCCACCAGTGAGGGGGCCGCGGGCCGTACCCAAAAGACCCAGTACTTC
cdr3_aa: CATSEGAAGRTQKTQYF
j_call: TRBJ2-5
d_call: .
clone_size: .
v_call: TRBV24-1

cdr3_nt: TGTGCCAGCAGCTTCGACAGGGGTAACACCGGGGAGCTGTTTTTT
cdr3_aa: CASSFDRGNTGELFF
j_call: TRBJ2-2
d_call: TRBD1
clone_size: few
v_call: TRBV5-6

cdr3_nt: TGTGCCAGCAGCTTAGTCCACTGGACTAGCGGGGGCCTTAGCACAGATACGCAGTATTTT
cdr3_aa: CASSLVHWTSGGLSTDTQYF
j_call: TRBJ2-3
d_call: TRBD2
clone_size: .
v_call: TRBV11-2

cdr3_nt: TGTGCCAGCAGCCGCCGGACTGGCCGAGAGACCCAGTACTTC
cdr3_aa: CASSRRTGRETQYF
j_call: TRBJ2-5
d_call: .
clone_size: .
v_call: TRBV7-8

cdr3_nt: TGTGCCAGCAGCCCGAGCGGGGGGCTGACAGGCACGCAGTACTTC
cdr3_aa: CASSPSGGLTGTQYF
j_call: TRBJ2-7
d_call: TRBD2
clone_size: .
v_call: TRBV7-9

cdr3_nt: TGTGCCAGCCAAAATATAGAAAATGAGCAGTTCTTC
cdr3_aa: CASQNIENEQFF
j_call: TRBJ2-1
d_call: .
clone_size: medium-sized
v_call: TRBV11-3

cdr3_nt: TGTGCCAGCAGCTCTGTACTAGCGAAGCCCGAGGAGCTGTTTTTT
cdr3_aa: CASSSVLAKPEELFF
j_call: TRBJ2-2
d_call: TRBD2
clone_size: .
v_call: TRBV7-8